These 8 T cell receptor beta chains originate from one sample sequenced in a study of regulatory T cells in long-lasting Graves disease. Each CDR3 protein gets one entry after TCRdb re-called the reads with MiXCR. The profile shows more than 950 distinct CDR3 sequences, about 53% of them singletons. From PBMCs, RNA was extracted and then used to make the TCR library. The sample consisted of peripheral blood mononuclear cells (PBMCs), taken with antithyroid drug treatment, in newly diagnosed or persistent Graves disease (not recorded which). The source is a female donor with Graves disease.

The chain has TRBV11-2 and TRBJ1-1, with no clear D. This CDR3 has 16 residues. The V gene's germline CDR1 is SGHAT and CDR2 FQNNGV. With 1 base removed from V and 4 bases from J, the gap between germline ends came to 16 bases. CDR3 in amino acids: CASSLGPRSWVTEAFF. The CDR3 DNA follows: TGTGCCAGCAGCTTAGGGCCCCGTAGTTGGGTCACTGAAGCTTTCTTT.

The chain recombines TRBV6-1 with TRBJ2-5, with 11 nucleotides matching TRBD2. This CDR3 contains 15 residues. Unmatched junction bases numbered 7, after V lost 5 bases and J lost 5 bases. Germline V lookup: CDR1 MNHNS, CDR2 SASEGT. CDR3 amino acids: CASSIAGGLGETQYF. The CDR3 bases are TGTGCCAGCAGTATAGCGGGAGGGTTAGGTGAGACCCAGTACTTC.

The CDR3 nucleotides read TGTGCCAGCAGCTTAGTGTCTAGTGGGTCCTACGAGCAGTACTTC. Amino acids: CASSLVSSGSYEQYF. The chain combines TRBV7-9 with TRBJ2-7; D is uncertain. V shed 1 base and J shed 1 base, with 11 bases lying between them. Germline CDR1 and CDR2: SEHNR and FQNEAQ (reference sequence). The CDR3 is 15 amino acids.

This chain links TRBV5-1 with TRBJ2-1, with D perhaps given as TRBD1 or TRBD2 (5 bases each). Germline V lookup: CDR1 SGHRS, CDR2 YFSETQ. The CDR3 length is 15 residues. V lost 5 bases and J 14 bases, leaving 26 bases between the germline ends. The CDR3 loop is CASRSTGTAISQEFF. CDR3 DNA sequence: TGCGCCAGCAGATCAACCGGGACCGCGATATCCCAGGAGTTCTTC.

The genes are TRBV28 and TRBJ2-7, with 11 bases that match TRBD1. The CDR3 length is 15 residues. The V gene's germline CDR1 is MDHEN and CDR2 SYDVKM. Trimming took 7 bases from V and 11 from J; bases not matched to a gene: 16. The CDR3 spells CASTHGGTGGLMEYF. CDR3 DNA sequence: TGTGCCAGCACCCACGGGGGGACAGGGGGTTTAATGGAGTACTTC.

This rearrangement joins TRBV6-1 to TRBJ2-7; TRBD2 agrees at 7 bases. Per germline, CDR1 MNHNS and CDR2 SASEGT. With 11 bases clipped from V and 7 bases from J, the junction kept 26 bases outside the gene matches. The CDR3 consists of 17 residues. The CDR3 bases are TGTGCCTCCTATCCGAGCGAGGCTAGCGGCCCAGAGGGGGAGCAGTACTTC. It yields the protein CASYPSEASGPEGEQYF.

The rearrangement uses TRBV28 and TRBJ2-7, with 8 bases that match TRBD2. The V gene's germline CDR1 is MDHEN and CDR2 SYDVKM. CDR3 length: 16 amino acids. The J segment lost 2 bases and the V segment lost 1 base, leaving 7 bases of the junction unmatched. The CDR3 DNA reads TGTGCCAGCAGTTTATATAGCGGGGCTTCCCCCTACGAGCAGTACTTC. This translates into CASSLYSGASPYEQYF.

The chain employs TRBV27 and TRBJ2-1, with D possibly being TRBD2 (6 bases). The CDR3 has 17 residues. Per the germline V gene, CDR1 is MNHEY and CDR2 is SMNVEV (reference sequence). V was clipped by 3 bases and J by 1 base, with 16 bases between them. CDR3 coding DNA: TGTGCCAGCAGTTTCGGGGCGGGGCCGTTATCCTACAATGAGCAGTTCTTC. It encodes CASSFGAGPLSYNEQFF.